This TCR beta chain was sequenced for a study of blood T cell repertoires in COVID-19. Study as a whole: PBMCs, B-cell-depleted T cells, or T cells provided the cDNA or gDNA that made up the material.

Sequenced by immunoSEQ multiplex PCR; TCRdb stores in-frame clones only, minus some. The sample shows roughly 140,000 clones, roughly four fifths of them seen only once. Germline CDR1 is LNHDA and CDR2 is SQIVND (reference sequence). Trimming took off 6 bases at V and 0 bases at J, with 11 bases between the two ends. The CDR3 length is 14 residues. The sequenced material came from peripheral blood. This rearrangement joins TRBV19 to TRBJ1-2; tentatively, D is TRBD1 (6 bases). The sequence derives from a woman aged 80 or older with acute or convalescent COVID-19. This CDR3 is CASRRTEANYGYTF. CDR3 nucleotides: TGTGCCAGTAGAAGGACAGAAGCTAACTATGGCTACACCTTC.